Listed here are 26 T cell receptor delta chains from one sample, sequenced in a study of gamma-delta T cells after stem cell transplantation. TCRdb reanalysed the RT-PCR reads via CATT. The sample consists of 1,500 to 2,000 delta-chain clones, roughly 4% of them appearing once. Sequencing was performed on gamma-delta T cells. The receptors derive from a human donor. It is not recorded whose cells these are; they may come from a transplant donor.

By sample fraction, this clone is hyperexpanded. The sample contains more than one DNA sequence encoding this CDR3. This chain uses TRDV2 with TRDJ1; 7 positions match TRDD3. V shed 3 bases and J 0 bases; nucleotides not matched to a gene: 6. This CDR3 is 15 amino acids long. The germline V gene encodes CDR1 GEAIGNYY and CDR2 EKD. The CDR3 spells CACDPLGADTDKLIF. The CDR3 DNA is TGTGCCTGTGACCCTCTGGGGGCCGACACCGATAAACTCATCTTT.

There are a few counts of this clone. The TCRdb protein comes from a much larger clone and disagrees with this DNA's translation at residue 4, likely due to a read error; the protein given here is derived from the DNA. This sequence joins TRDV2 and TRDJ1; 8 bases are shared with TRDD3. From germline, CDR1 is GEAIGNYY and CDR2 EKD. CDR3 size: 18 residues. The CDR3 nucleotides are TGTGCCTGTGGCACCGTGGGCCTTTCTGGGGGACTATCCGATAAACTCATCTTT. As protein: CACGTVGLSGGLSDKLIF.

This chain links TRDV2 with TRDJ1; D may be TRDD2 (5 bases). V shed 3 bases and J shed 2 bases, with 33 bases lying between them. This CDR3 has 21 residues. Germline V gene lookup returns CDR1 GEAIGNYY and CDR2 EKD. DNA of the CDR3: TGTGCCTGTGACCCAGCCTTGGCTTCCCACGCGAGGGGCACGGGGACCGATAAACTCATCTTT. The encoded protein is CACDPALASHARGTGTDKLIF.

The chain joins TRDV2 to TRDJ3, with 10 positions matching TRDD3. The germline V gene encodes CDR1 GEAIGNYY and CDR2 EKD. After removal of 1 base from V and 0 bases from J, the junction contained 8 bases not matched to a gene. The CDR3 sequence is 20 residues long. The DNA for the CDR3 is TGTGCCTGTGACACGAACTGGGGGATTGGTAGCTCCTGGGACACCCGACAGATGTTTTTC. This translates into CACDTNWGIGSSWDTRQMFF.

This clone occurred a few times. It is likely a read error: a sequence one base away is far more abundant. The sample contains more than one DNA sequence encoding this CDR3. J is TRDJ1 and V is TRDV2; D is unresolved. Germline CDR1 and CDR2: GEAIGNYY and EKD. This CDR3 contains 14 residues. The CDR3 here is CACDAVLNTDKLIF. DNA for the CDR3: TGCGCCTGTGACGCCGTCTTGAACACCGATAAACTCATCTTT.

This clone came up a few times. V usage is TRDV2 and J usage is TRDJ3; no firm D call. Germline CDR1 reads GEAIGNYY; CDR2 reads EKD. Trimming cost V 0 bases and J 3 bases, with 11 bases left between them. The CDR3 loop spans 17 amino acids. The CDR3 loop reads CACDTATSGWDTRQMFF. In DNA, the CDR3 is TGTGCCTGTGACACCGCGACGTCGGGCTGGGACACCCGACAGATGTTTTTC.

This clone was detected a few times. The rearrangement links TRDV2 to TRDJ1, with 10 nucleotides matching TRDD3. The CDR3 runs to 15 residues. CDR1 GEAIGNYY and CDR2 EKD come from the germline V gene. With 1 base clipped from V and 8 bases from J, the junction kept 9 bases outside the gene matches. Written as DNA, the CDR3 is TGTGCCTGTGACACTCTGGGGGATATTCCAAAGAAACTCATCTTT. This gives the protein CACDTLGDIPKKLIF.

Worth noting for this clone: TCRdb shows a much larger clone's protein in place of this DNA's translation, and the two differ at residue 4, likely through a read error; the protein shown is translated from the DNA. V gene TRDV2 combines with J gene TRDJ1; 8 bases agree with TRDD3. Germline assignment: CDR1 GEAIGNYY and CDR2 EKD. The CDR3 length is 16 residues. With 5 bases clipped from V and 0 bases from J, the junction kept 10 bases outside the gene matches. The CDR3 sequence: CACGALLGVYTDKLIF. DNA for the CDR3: TGTGCCTGTGGCGCCTTACTGGGGGTCTACACCGATAAACTCATCTTT.

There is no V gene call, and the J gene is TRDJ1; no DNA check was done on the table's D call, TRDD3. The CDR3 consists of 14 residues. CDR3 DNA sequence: TGTGCCTGTGACGTACTGGGGATCTCCGATAAACTCATCTTT. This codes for CACDVLGISDKLIF.

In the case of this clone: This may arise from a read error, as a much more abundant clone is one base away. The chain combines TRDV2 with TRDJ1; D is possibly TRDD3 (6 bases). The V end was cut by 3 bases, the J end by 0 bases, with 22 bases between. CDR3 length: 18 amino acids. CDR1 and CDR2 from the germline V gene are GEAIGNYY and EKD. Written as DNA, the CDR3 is TGTGCCTGTGACTCCCTTTGGGGGGCCACTAACCACACCGATAAACTCATCTTT. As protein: CACDSLWGATNHTDKLIF.

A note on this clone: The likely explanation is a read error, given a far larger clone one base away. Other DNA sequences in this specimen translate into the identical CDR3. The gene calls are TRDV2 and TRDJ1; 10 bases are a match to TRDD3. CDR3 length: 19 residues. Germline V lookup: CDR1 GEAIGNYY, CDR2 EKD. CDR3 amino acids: CACDTVVLGDPRSTDKLIF. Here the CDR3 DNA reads TGCGCCTGTGACACGGTTGTACTGGGGGATCCAAGGAGCACCGATAAACTCATCTTT.

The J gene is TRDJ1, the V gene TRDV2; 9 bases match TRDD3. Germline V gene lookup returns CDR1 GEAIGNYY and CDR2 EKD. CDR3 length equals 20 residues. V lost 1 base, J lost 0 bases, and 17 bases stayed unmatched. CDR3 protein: CACDTVGLLGDETNTDKLIF. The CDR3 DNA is TGTGCCTGTGACACGGTGGGTTTACTGGGGGACGAAACGAACACCGATAAACTCATCTTT.

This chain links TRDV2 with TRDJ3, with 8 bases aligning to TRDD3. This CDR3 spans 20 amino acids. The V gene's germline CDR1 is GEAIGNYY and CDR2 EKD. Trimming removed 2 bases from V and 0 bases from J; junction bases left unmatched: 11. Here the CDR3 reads CACDNTGGYSTSWDTRQMFF. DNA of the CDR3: TGTGCCTGTGACAATACTGGGGGCTATTCTACCTCCTGGGACACCCGACAGATGTTTTTC.

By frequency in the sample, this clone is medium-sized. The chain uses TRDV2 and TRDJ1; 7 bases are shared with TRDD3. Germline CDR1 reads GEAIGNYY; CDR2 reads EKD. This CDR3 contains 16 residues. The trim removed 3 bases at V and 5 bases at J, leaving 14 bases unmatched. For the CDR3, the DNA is TGTGCCTGTGACCTTCTGGGGGCCCTACCGGGGGATAAACTCATCTTT. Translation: CACDLLGALPGDKLIF.

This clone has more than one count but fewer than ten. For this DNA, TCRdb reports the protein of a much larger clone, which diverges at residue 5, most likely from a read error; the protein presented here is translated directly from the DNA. The CDR3 coding sequence is TGTGCCTGTGACGCCCTTTCCCTAAACTGGGGGAACACCGATAAACTCATCTTT. Encoded protein: CACDALSLNWGNTDKLIF. The chain carries TRDV2 and TRDJ1, with 9 bases that match TRDD3. The CDR3 extends over 18 amino acids. Trimming cost V 3 bases and J 0 bases; bases outside gene matches: 13. Germline V gene sequence: CDR1 GEAIGNYY, CDR2 EKD.

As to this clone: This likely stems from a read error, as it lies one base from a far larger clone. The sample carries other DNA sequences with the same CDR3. The CDR3 sequence: CACDAVLNTDKLIF. DNA of the CDR3: TGTGCCTGTGACGCCGTCCTGAACACCGATAAACTCATCTTT. The chain has TRDV2 and TRDJ1; D is ambiguous. Germline CDR1 reads GEAIGNYY; CDR2 reads EKD. V was clipped by 3 bases and J by 0 bases, with 10 bases between them. The CDR3 has 14 residues.

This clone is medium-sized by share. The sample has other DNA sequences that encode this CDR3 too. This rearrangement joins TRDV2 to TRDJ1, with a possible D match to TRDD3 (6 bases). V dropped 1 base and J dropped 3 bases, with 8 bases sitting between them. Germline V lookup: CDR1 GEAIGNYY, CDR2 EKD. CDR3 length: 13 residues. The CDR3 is CACDTWGSDKLIF. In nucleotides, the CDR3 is TGTGCCTGTGACACGTGGGGGTCCGATAAACTCATCTTT.

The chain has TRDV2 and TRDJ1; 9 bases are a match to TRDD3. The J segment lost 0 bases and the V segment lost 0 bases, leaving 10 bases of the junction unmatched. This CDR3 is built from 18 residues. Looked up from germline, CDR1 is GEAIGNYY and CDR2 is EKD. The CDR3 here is CACDTVTTGGQYTDKLIF. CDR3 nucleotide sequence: TGTGCCTGTGACACCGTTACGACTGGGGGACAGTACACCGATAAACTCATCTTT.

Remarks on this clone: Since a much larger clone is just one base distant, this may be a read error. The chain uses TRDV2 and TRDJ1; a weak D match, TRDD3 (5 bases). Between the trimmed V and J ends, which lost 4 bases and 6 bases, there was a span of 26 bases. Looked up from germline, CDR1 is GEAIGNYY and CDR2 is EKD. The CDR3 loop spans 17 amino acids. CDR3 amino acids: CACDNIELRGADHKLIF. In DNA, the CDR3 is TGTGCCTGTGATAACATTGAGTTGAGGGGGGCCGACCATAAACTCATCTTT.

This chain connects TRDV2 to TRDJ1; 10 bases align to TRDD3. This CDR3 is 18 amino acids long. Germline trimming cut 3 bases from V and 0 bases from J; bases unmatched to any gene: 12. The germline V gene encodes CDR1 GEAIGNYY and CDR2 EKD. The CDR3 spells CACDSVLGDGLNTDKLIF. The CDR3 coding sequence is TGTGCCTGTGACTCGGTACTGGGGGATGGTCTCAACACCGATAAACTCATCTTT.

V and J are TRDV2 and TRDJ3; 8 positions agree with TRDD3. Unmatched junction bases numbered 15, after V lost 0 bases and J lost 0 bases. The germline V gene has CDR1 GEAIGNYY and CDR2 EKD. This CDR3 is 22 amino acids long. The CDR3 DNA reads TGTGCCTGTGACACCTTAGCCACCCTGGGGGAACGGAGCTCCTGGGACACCCGACAGATGTTTTTC. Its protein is CACDTLATLGERSSWDTRQMFF.

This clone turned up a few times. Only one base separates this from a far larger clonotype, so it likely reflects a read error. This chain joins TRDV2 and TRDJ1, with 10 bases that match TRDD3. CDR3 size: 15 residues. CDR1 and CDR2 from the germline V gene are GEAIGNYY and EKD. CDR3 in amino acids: CAFDTWGIPTDKLIF. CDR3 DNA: TGTGCCTTTGACACGTGGGGGATACCTACCGATAAACTCATCTTT.

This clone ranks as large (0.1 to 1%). CDR3 bases: TGTGCCTGTGACACCGTTACTGGGGGCTTCACCACCGATAAACTCATCTTT. Its translation is CACDTVTGGFTTDKLIF. V usage is TRDV2 and J usage is TRDJ1; 8 bases agree with TRDD3. CDR1 is GEAIGNYY, CDR2 EKD, per germline. J lost 1 base, V lost 0 bases, and 9 bases had no gene match. The CDR3 is 17 residues long.

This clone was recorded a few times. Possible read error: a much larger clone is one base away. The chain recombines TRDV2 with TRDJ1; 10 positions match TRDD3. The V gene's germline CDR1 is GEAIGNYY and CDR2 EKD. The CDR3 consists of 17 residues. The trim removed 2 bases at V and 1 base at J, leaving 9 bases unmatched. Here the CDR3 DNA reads TGTGCCTGTGACAGTATGGGGGATACCAAAGGCACCGATAAACTCATCTTT. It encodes CACDSMGDTKGTDKLIF.

CDR3 in DNA: TGTGCCTGTGACACGCTGGGGGAAAGACCCGTCACCGATAAACTCATCTTT. Its protein product is CACDTLGERPVTDKLIF. The chain is built from TRDV2 and TRDJ1, with 8 bases lining up with TRDD3. Germline V gene sequence: CDR1 GEAIGNYY, CDR2 EKD. This CDR3 spans 17 amino acids. Trimming at V came to 1 base and at J to 1 base, leaving 10 bases not matched to a gene.

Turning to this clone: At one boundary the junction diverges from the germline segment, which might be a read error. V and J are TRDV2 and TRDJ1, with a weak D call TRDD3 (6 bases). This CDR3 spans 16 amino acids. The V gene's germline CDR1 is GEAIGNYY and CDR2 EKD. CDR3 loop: CARDSLLGVYTDKLIF. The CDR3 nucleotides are TGTGCCCGTGATAGCTTACTGGGAGTGTACACCGATAAACTCATCTTT.